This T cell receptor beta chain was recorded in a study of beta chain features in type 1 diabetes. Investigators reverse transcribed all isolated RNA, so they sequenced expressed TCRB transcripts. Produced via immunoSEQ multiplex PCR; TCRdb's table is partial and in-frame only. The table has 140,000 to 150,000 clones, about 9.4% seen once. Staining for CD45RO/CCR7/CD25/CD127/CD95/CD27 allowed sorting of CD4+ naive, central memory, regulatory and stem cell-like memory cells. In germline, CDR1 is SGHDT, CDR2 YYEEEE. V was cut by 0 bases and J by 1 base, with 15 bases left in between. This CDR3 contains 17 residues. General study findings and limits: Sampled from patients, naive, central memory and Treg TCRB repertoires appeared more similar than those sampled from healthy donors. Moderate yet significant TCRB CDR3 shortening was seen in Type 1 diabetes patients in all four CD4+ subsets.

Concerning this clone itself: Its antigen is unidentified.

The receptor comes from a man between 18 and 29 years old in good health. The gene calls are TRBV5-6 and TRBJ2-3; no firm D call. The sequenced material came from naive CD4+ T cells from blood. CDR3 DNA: TGTGCCAGCAGCTTGGGGTGGTCGGCGGCCCGCACAGATACGCAGTATTTT. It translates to CASSLGWSAARTDTQYF.